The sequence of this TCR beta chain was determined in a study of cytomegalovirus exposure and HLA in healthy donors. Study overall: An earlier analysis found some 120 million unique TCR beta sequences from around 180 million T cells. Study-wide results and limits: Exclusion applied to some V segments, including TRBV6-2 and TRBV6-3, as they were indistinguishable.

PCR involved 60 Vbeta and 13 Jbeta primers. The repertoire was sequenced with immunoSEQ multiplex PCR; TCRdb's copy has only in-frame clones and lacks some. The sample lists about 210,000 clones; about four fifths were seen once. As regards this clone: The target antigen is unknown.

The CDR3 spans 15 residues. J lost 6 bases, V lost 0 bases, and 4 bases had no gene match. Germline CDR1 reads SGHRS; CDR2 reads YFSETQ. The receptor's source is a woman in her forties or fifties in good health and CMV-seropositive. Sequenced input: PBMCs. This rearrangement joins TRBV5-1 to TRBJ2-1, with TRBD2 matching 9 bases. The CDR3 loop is CASSLGSGGLNEQFF. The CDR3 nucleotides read TGCGCCAGCAGCTTGGGTAGCGGGGGCCTCAATGAGCAGTTCTTC.